This is a list of T cell receptor beta chains from one sample in a study of identical twins' blood T cells. MiXCR was run by TCRdb on the 5' RACE reads, yielding one entry per CDR3 protein. The sample holds hundreds of thousands of distinct CDR3 sequences, roughly 28% seen once. Sequencing input: PBMCs. These receptors came from a woman aged 18 to 55 in good health. Each CDR3 is given with its conserved first and last residue. The D gene is left open where the match is weak. Clone size is shown for a subset of rows, as once, few, many or a class of expanded clone.

abundance	j_gene	v_gene	d_gene	CDR3aa	CDR3nt
few	TRBJ1-6	TRBV10-3	NA	CAAQVPNSPLHF	TGTGCCGCCCAGGTTCCGAATTCACCCCTCCACTTT
NA	TRBJ1-1	TRBV9	NA	CASSESSNTEAFF	TGTGCCAGCAGCGAAAGTTCTAACACTGAAGCTTTCTTT
few	TRBJ1-1	TRBV6-5	NA	CASSYSTALGTEAFF	TGTGCCAGCAGTTACTCTACTGCTTTGGGCACTGAAGCTTTCTTT
few	TRBJ1-1	TRBV11-2	NA	CASSLDGPGTEAFF	TGTGCCAGCAGCTTAGATGGTCCGGGCACTGAAGCTTTCTTT
NA	TRBJ1-1	TRBV10-3	NA	CAISDVDTDTEAFF	TGTGCCATCAGTGACGTGGACACGGACACTGAAGCTTTCTTT
NA	TRBJ2-1	TRBV24-1	TRBD1	CATSEDRGSYNEQFF	TGTGCCACCAGTGAGGACAGGGGGTCCTACAATGAGCAGTTCTTC
few	TRBJ2-4	TRBV20-1	TRBD2	CSARVAGIAKNIQYF	TGCAGTGCTAGAGTAGCGGGGATAGCCAAAAACATTCAGTACTTC
NA	TRBJ2-1	TRBV9	NA	CASSPNPGTSYNEQFF	TGTGCCAGCAGCCCTAACCCCGGGACTTCTTACAATGAGCAGTTCTTC
many	TRBJ1-2	TRBV7-6	NA	CASSLESSGRGYGYTF	TGTGCCAGCAGCTTAGAATCTTCGGGACGAGGCTATGGCTACACCTTC
few	TRBJ2-1	TRBV27	NA	CASSLSTSSSSYNEQFF	TGTGCCAGCAGTTTATCGACCTCTAGCAGTTCTTACAATGAGCAGTTCTTC
NA	TRBJ1-2	TRBV11-1	NA	CASSFSGGGPGGYTF	TGTGCCAGCAGCTTTTCAGGCGGTGGGCCGGGTGGCTACACCTTC
NA	TRBJ1-1	TRBV10-3	NA	CATRGQTEAFF	TGTGCCACTCGAGGGCAGACTGAAGCTTTCTTT
few	TRBJ1-2	TRBV11-2	NA	CASSSSPTTPGYGYTF	TGTGCCAGCAGCTCGTCCCCTACTACTCCAGGTTATGGCTACACCTTC
NA	TRBJ2-1	TRBV20-1	TRBD2	CSARQLAGYNEQFF	TGCAGTGCTAGGCAACTAGCGGGCTACAATGAGCAGTTCTTC
few	TRBJ1-1	TRBV9	NA	CASSVEQPGTGMNTEAFF	TGTGCCAGCAGCGTAGAGCAACCGGGAACGGGGATGAACACTGAAGCTTTCTTT
few	TRBJ1-3	TRBV29-1	TRBD1	CSVTGQGDGNTIYF	TGCAGCGTTACGGGACAGGGAGATGGAAACACCATATATTTT
few	TRBJ1-3	TRBV6-2/TRBV6-3	NA	CASSYFSPGNTIYF	TGTGCCAGCAGTTACTTCAGCCCCGGAAACACCATATATTTT
few	TRBJ2-2	TRBV11-2	NA	CASSSDGANTGELFF	TGTGCCAGCAGCTCGGACGGGGCAAACACCGGGGAGCTGTTTTTT
NA	TRBJ2-1	TRBV6-5	NA	CASSYLGNEQFF	TGTGCCAGCAGTTACTTGGGGAATGAGCAGTTCTTC
NA	TRBJ2-7	TRBV14	TRBD2	CASSLSGTRSANF	TGTGCCAGCAGCCTCTCCGGGACTAGATCGGCGAACTTC
few	TRBJ1-1	TRBV2	NA	CASFLRTEAFF	TGTGCCAGCTTTCTCCGCACTGAAGCTTTCTTT
few	TRBJ2-3	TRBV29-1	NA	CSVPSMLLRTDTQYF	TGCAGCGTTCCGTCGATGTTACTTCGCACAGATACGCAGTATTTT
few	TRBJ2-5	TRBV7-9	NA	CASSFVRQQETQYF	TGTGCCAGCAGCTTTGTGCGACAGCAAGAGACCCAGTACTTC
NA	TRBJ2-2	TRBV18	NA	CASSQGHHYTGELFF	TGTGCCAGCTCACAAGGACACCATTACACCGGGGAGCTGTTTTTT
NA	TRBJ2-3	TRBV5-4	TRBD2	CASTPSGGASDTQYF	TGTGCCAGCACCCCAAGCGGGGGGGCTTCAGATACGCAGTATTTT
few	TRBJ2-1	TRBV29-1	TRBD2	CSVEGTSGERYNEQFF	TGCAGCGTTGAAGGGACTAGCGGGGAAAGGTACAATGAGCAGTTCTTC
few	TRBJ1-1	TRBV2	TRBD1	CASSGQGVSEAFF	TGTGCCAGCAGTGGACAGGGTGTGTCTGAAGCTTTCTTT
many	TRBJ2-7	TRBV6-1	NA	CASRETGTYYYEQYF	TGTGCCAGCAGGGAAACCGGGACTTATTACTACGAGCAGTACTTC
NA	TRBJ2-3	TRBV3-1	TRBD2	CASSPSRRAGFSTDTQYF	TGTGCCAGCAGCCCTTCCCGAAGAGCGGGGTTTAGCACAGATACGCAGTATTTT
few	TRBJ2-7	TRBV20-1	NA	CSARGHRRYEQYF	TGCAGCGCTCGGGGACATCGTCGGTACGAGCAGTACTTC
NA	TRBJ2-1	TRBV20-1	TRBD2	CSAITSGSFNEQFF	TGCAGCGCCATAACGAGCGGGAGTTTCAATGAGCAGTTCTTC
NA	TRBJ2-3	TRBV20-1	NA	CSSLRDVSTDTQYF	TGCAGTTCCCTAAGGGACGTCAGCACAGATACGCAGTATTTT
many	TRBJ1-1	TRBV6-2/TRBV6-3	TRBD1	CASIKRQGRGHTEAFF	TGTGCCAGCATCAAAAGACAGGGACGGGGCCACACTGAAGCTTTCTTT
few	TRBJ1-2	TRBV5-1	NA	CASSLADSSYGYTF	TGCGCCAGCAGCTTGGCGGACAGCAGCTATGGCTACACCTTC
NA	TRBJ2-7	TRBV19	TRBD1	CASSRTGNVYEQYF	TGTGCCAGTAGTCGGACAGGGAACGTCTACGAGCAGTACTTC
NA	TRBJ1-1	TRBV20-1	NA	CSAPGRNTEAFF	TGCAGTGCTCCCGGACGGAACACTGAAGCTTTCTTT
NA	TRBJ2-3	TRBV14	NA	CASSQVGGATDTQYF	TGTGCCAGCAGCCAAGTCGGGGGCGCCACAGATACGCAGTATTTT
NA	TRBJ1-4	TRBV3-1	NA	CASSPRKGSNEKLFF	TGTGCCAGCAGCCCCCGGAAGGGTTCTAATGAAAAACTGTTTTTT
NA	TRBJ2-3	TRBV7-9	NA	CASSPRQEFLTIDTQYF	TGTGCCAGCAGCCCGCGACAGGAATTCTTGACAATTGATACGCAGTATTTT
few	TRBJ1-2	TRBV29-1	NA	CSVGKRGDYGYTF	TGCAGCGTTGGAAAAAGGGGTGACTATGGCTACACCTTC
few	TRBJ2-1	TRBV29-1	NA	CSSLVSDSYNEQFF	TGCAGCTCCTTGGTTTCAGACTCCTACAATGAGCAGTTCTTC
NA	TRBJ1-1	TRBV2	NA	CASSEPLLVGRKKETEAFF	TGTGCCAGCAGTGAACCTTTACTGGTGGGCCGTAAGAAAGAGACTGAAGCTTTCTTT
few	TRBJ1-5	TRBV7-2	NA	CASAESGYQPQHF	TGTGCCAGCGCCGAGTCAGGGTATCAGCCCCAGCATTTT
NA	TRBJ1-5	TRBV3-1	NA	CASSHRAYNQPQHF	TGTGCCAGCAGCCATCGGGCCTACAATCAGCCCCAGCATTTT
NA	TRBJ2-5	TRBV18	NA	CASSPMLETQYF	TGTGCCAGCTCACCAATGCTAGAGACCCAGTACTTC
NA	TRBJ2-7	TRBV3-1	TRBD1	CASSQSGQGFYEQYF	TGTGCCAGCAGCCAATCGGGACAGGGATTCTACGAGCAGTACTTC
few	TRBJ1-5	TRBV7-9	NA	CASSLDSFNQPQHF	TGTGCCAGCAGCCTAGACAGTTTTAATCAGCCCCAGCATTTT
many	TRBJ1-1	TRBV15	NA	CATSRDLVHHAFF	TGTGCCACCAGCAGAGATCTTGTCCACCATGCTTTCTTT
NA	TRBJ1-1	TRBV18	NA	CASSPPSRQSSTEAFF	TGTGCCAGCTCACCACCTAGTCGACAAAGTAGCACTGAAGCTTTCTTT
few	TRBJ1-1	TRBV7-3	NA	CASSQGSGAWTEAFF	TGTGCCAGCAGCCAAGGTTCGGGCGCATGGACTGAAGCTTTCTTT
NA	TRBJ2-3	TRBV6-5	NA	CASSYLGMTDTQYF	TGTGCCAGCAGTTACTTAGGGATGACAGATACGCAGTATTTT
many	TRBJ2-1	TRBV6-4	TRBD2	CASSPTSGSSNEQFF	TGTGCCAGCAGTCCGACTAGCGGGAGTAGCAATGAGCAGTTCTTC
many	TRBJ1-1	TRBV5-1	NA	CASSLDPNTEAFF	TGCGCCAGCAGCTTGGATCCGAACACTGAAGCTTTCTTT